What follows are 20 T cell receptor beta chains derived from one specimen sequenced in a study of identical twins. In TCRdb, the 5' RACE reads were re-called with MiXCR into one record per CDR3 protein. The data hold 1.5 million to 2 million distinct CDR3 sequences, with 25% to 35% observed a single time. Input material: cord blood. These receptors all stem from a newborn girl in good health.

The rearrangement links TRBV6-4 to TRBJ1-5; 9 bases are a match to TRBD1. J gave up 0 bases and V 3 bases, and 9 bases lay outside the gene matches. The germline V gene encodes CDR1 MRHNA and CDR2 SNTAGT. The CDR3 runs 18 residues. CDR3 residues: CASSEPDRGWDSNQPQHF. CDR3 DNA: TGTGCCAGCAGTGAGCCGGACAGGGGCTGGGATAGCAATCAGCCCCAGCATTTT.

This chain connects TRBV19 to TRBJ2-1, with 7 bases that match TRBD1. V gave up 3 bases and J gave up 7 bases; unmatched junction bases: 6. The CDR3 covers 14 residues. The V gene's germline CDR1 is LNHDA and CDR2 SQIVND (reference sequence). The CDR3 bases are TGTGCCAGTAGTATGCCAGGGGGAAGGAATGAGCAGTTCTTC. Translating it yields CASSMPGGRNEQFF.

The sample holds a few counts of this clonotype. This chain joins TRBV20-1 and TRBJ2-1, with TRBD2 identical over 13 bases. The DNA matches TRBJ2-7 better at its end, which makes the J call doubtful. CDR3 length equals 16 residues. CDR1 DFQATT and CDR2 SNEGSKA come from the germline V gene (reference sequence). DNA of the CDR3: TGCAGTGCTAGGAGGACTAGCGGGAGCGCCTACAATGAGCAGTACTTC. Translation: CSARRTSGSAYNEQYF.

The gene calls are TRBV5-1 and TRBJ2-6; D is ambiguous. This CDR3 contains 14 residues. CDR1 is SGHRS and CDR2 is YFSETQ in the germline V gene. Trimming left V 5 bases short and J 3 bases short, with 9 bases between. Here the CDR3 DNA reads TGCGCCAGCAGGGTCCGCGGTGGGGCCAACGTCCTGACTTTC. It translates to CASRVRGGANVLTF.

The rearrangement uses TRBV20-1 and TRBJ2-7, with D possibly matching TRBD2 (7 bases). Trimming shortened V by 7 bases and J by 4 bases, and 14 bases separated the two germline ends. Per germline, CDR1 DFQATT and CDR2 SNEGSKA (reference sequence). This CDR3 spans 12 amino acids. The CDR3 reads CSVVRGAYEQYF. The CDR3 DNA is TGCAGTGTAGTCCGGGGGGCGTACGAGCAGTACTTC.

This chain uses TRBV28 with TRBJ2-7, with a weak D call TRBD1 (6 bases). V lost 3 bases to trimming and J lost 3 bases, with 12 bases between them. The CDR3 runs 14 residues. Germline CDR1 is MDHEN and CDR2 is SYDVKM. CDR3 sequence reads: CASSFYREDYEQYF. CDR3 DNA sequence: TGTGCCAGCAGTTTTTACAGGGAAGACTACGAGCAGTACTTC.

This chain connects TRBV7-2 to TRBJ2-5, with TRBD2 identical over 14 bases. The CDR3 has 13 amino acids. After removal of 1 base from V and 11 bases from J, the junction contained 0 bases not matched to a gene. Germline V gene sequence: CDR1 SGHTA, CDR2 FQGNSA. The CDR3 bases are TGTGCCAGCAGCTTAGGACTAGCGGGGGGGCAGTACTTC. Translation gives CASSLGLAGGQYF.

This clonotype was observed a handful of times. The rearrangement uses TRBV6-5 and TRBJ2-3; TRBD2 matches at 15 bases. Per the germline V gene, CDR1 is MNHEY and CDR2 is SVGAGI. The length of the CDR3 is 18 residues. The trim removed 2 bases at V and 8 bases at J, leaving 11 bases unmatched. CDR3 sequence (DNA): TGTGCCAGCAGTTACCTAGGGACTAGCGGGAGGAGGGGAGGTACGCAGTATTTT. This gives the protein CASSYLGTSGRRGGTQYF.

This clonotype appeared a few times. The gene calls are TRBV20-1 and TRBJ2-3, with 8 bases fitting TRBD2. V was pared by 6 bases and J by 3 bases, with 8 bases of the junction left unmatched. Germline loops: CDR1 DFQATT, CDR2 SNEGSKA (reference sequence). The CDR3 has 14 amino acids. In DNA form, the CDR3 reads TGCAGTGCGACGAGGAGCGGGAGAACAGATACGCAGTATTTT. This sequence encodes CSATRSGRTDTQYF.

In its sample, this clonotype was seen many times. The V and J genes are TRBV28 and TRBJ1-2; TRBD1 agrees at 8 bases. The junction had 7 bases not matched to a gene; V was cut back by 5 bases and J by 2 bases. CDR1 and CDR2 from the germline V gene are MDHEN and SYDVKM. The CDR3 totals 15 residues. In nucleotides, the CDR3 is TGTGCCAGCAGTGTACTACAGGGGGGGAACTATGGCTACACCTTC. Translated, it gives CASSVLQGGNYGYTF.

The chain joins TRBV20-1 to TRBJ2-7; 7 bases match TRBD1. Per the germline V gene, CDR1 is DFQATT and CDR2 is SNEGSKA (reference sequence). V was clipped by 7 bases and J by 4 bases; unmatched bases: 4. The CDR3 consists of 11 residues. Here the CDR3 reads CSGYRGYEQYF. Written as DNA, the CDR3 is TGCAGTGGGTACAGGGGATACGAGCAGTACTTC.

This clonotype was detected many times. This rearrangement joins TRBV11-2 to TRBJ2-7, with D possibly being TRBD1 (7 bases). Trimming removed 1 base at V and 2 bases at J, with 12 bases between. Germline V gene lookup returns CDR1 SGHAT and CDR2 FQNNGV. The CDR3 is 15 residues long. CDR3 sequence reads: CASSLASGGTYEQYF. CDR3 nucleotides: TGTGCCAGCAGCTTAGCGTCAGGGGGGACCTACGAGCAGTACTTC.

The table lists this clonotype with a few counts. The chain carries TRBV21-1 and TRBJ2-7; the table's D call, TRBD1, was not checked against the DNA. TRBJ2-5 explains the end of the DNA better; the J call may be wrong. TRBV21-1 is designated a pseudogene. This CDR3 spans 15 amino acids. The CDR3 DNA follows: TGTGCCAGCAGCAAAGCTACGACAGGGAGGGAGACCCAGTACTTC. This translates into CASSKATTGRETQYF.

The chain employs TRBV2 and TRBJ1-2; D perhaps matches TRBD1 (6 bases). Germline CDR1 is SNHLY and CDR2 is FYNNEI. V was clipped by 5 bases and J by 7 bases, with 14 bases between them. This CDR3 is 13 amino acids long. Here the CDR3 reads CASSKRQETGYTF. In DNA form, the CDR3 reads TGTGCCAGCAGTAAAAGACAGGAAACTGGCTACACCTTC. Supplemented by reference TRBV2 and TRBJ1-2, the full variable domain reads EPEVTQTPSHQVTQMGQEVILRCVPISNHLYFYWYRQILGQKVEFLVSFYNNEISEKSEIFDDQFSVERPDGSNFTLKIRSTKLEDSAMYFCASSKRQETGYTFGSGTRLTVV.

This clonotype was seen a handful of times. The chain is built from TRBV11-2 and TRBJ2-7, with 7 bases identical to TRBD1. Germline V gene lookup returns CDR1 SGHAT and CDR2 FQNNGV. The CDR3 is 16 amino acids. The ends lost 0 bases at V and 5 bases at J; junction bases unmatched: 10. In DNA form, the CDR3 reads TGTGCCAGCAGCTTAGATCGGTCAGGGGGATGGGACGAGCAGTACTTC. Protein: CASSLDRSGGWDEQYF.

The chain employs TRBV2 and TRBJ1-1; D may be TRBD1 (6 bases). Germline V lookup: CDR1 SNHLY, CDR2 FYNNEI. Trimming stripped 6 bases from V and 4 bases from J, with 15 bases between. This CDR3 has 14 amino acids. The CDR3 nucleotides are TGTGCCAGCAGAGCGTCCTGGGGGGCCACTGAAGCTTTCTTT. Its protein is CASRASWGATEAFF.

This clonotype occurred a few times. The genes are TRBV20-1 and TRBJ1-2, with D uncertain. This CDR3 is 12 amino acids long. Deletions cut 3 bases from V and 3 bases from J, with 8 bases between. Germline lookup yields CDR1 DFQATT and CDR2 SNEGSKA (reference sequence). This chain's CDR3 is CSARGWDYGYTF. Written as DNA, the CDR3 is TGCAGTGCTAGGGGATGGGACTATGGCTACACCTTC.

The chain couples TRBV20-1 to TRBJ2-1, with TRBD1 matching over 7 bases. The germline gives CDR1 DFQATT, CDR2 SNEGSKA (reference sequence). With 0 bases clipped from V and 9 bases from J, the junction kept 8 bases outside the gene matches. CDR3 length equals 14 residues. The CDR3 region is CSARDNRGWGEQFF. CDR3 DNA: TGCAGTGCTAGAGATAACAGGGGATGGGGTGAGCAGTTCTTC.

Worth noting for this clonotype: Being one base from a much bigger clone, this may be a read error. V is TRBV28 and J is TRBJ2-5, with D unclear. The CDR3 extends over 14 amino acids. Between the trimmed V and J ends, which lost 5 bases and 1 base, there was a span of 11 bases. Germline CDR1 MDHEN, CDR2 SYDVKM. The DNA for the CDR3 is TGTGCCAGCAGTGTCACATGTTCCCAAGAGACCCAGTACTTC. It codes for CASSVTCSQETQYF.

The gene calls are TRBV3-1 and TRBJ2-1; D is undetermined. The germline CDR1 and CDR2 sequences are LGHDT and YNNKEL (reference sequence). This CDR3 comprises 14 residues. V lost 4 bases to trimming and J lost 8 bases, with 15 bases between them. The CDR3: CASSPYPLLHEQFF. DNA of the CDR3: TGTGCCAGCAGCCCCTACCCCCTTTTGCATGAGCAGTTCTTC.